This TCR beta chain was captured in a study of blood T cell repertoires in COVID-19. Study at large: The United States, Italy and Spain provided the acute and convalescent COVID-19 samples.

TCRdb keeps only in-frame clones here, not all; method: immunoSEQ multiplex PCR. Of some 350,000 clones in the sample, more than 70% were seen once. This CDR3 is 13 amino acids long. Germline V lookup: CDR1 PRHDT, CDR2 FYEKMQ (reference sequence). Trimming stripped 0 bases from V and 3 bases from J, with 2 bases between. Sequencing used peripheral blood. This sequence was found in a woman in her thirties with COVID-19, enrolled during active disease. V and J are TRBV13 and TRBJ2-2, with D uncertain. The CDR3 loop is CASSLGYTGELFF. CDR3 DNA: TGTGCCAGCAGCTTAGGCTACACCGGGGAGCTGTTTTTT.